Listed below are T cell receptor beta chains from one sample, sequenced in a study of tumor and adjacent non-tumor tissue in lung cancer. TCRdb itself ran the multiplex PCR reads through MiXCR, one entry per CDR3 protein. Of tens of thousands of distinct CDR3 sequences in the sample, approximately 68% were seen once. Sequenced: distant non-tumor lung tissue. The receptor set was obtained from a woman between 50 and 59 years old with non-small cell lung cancer. The CDR3 runs from the conserved cysteine through the conserved F or W. The D gene is left open where the match is weak. Only some rows state a clone size, as once, few, many or a class for expanded clones.

cdr3_nt cdr3_aa clone_size d_call v_call cdr3_length j_call
TGTAGCGTTGTTTCGGGGGGTTTTGGGGCCAACGTCCTGACTTTC CSVVSGGFGANVLTF - TRBD2 TRBV29-1 15 TRBJ2-6
TGCAGCGTGCCGGGACAGGATAATGAAAAACTGTTTTTT CSVPGQDNEKLFF many TRBD1 TRBV29-1 13 TRBJ1-4
TGTGCTAGCGGCTTAGAGGTGGGAGGTGAGCAGTGCTTC CASGLEVGGEQCF - - TRBV11-2 13 TRBJ2-7
TGTGTCAGCAGCATCACAGGGGTCTATGGCTACACCTTC CVSSITGVYGYTF few TRBD1 TRBV11-2 13 TRBJ1-2
TGCAGCGTTGAAGGTATAGGACAGGGACACTATGGCTACACCTTC CSVEGIGQGHYGYTF - TRBD1 TRBV29-1 15 TRBJ1-2
TGTGCCACGAGCAGAGATACAGACACGGCCTACTTC CATSRDTDTAYF - - TRBV15 12 TRBJ2-5
TGTGGCAGCAGCCATAAACAGGGGGCTGGTTACGAGCAGTACTTC CGSSHKQGAGYEQYF - TRBD1 TRBV4-2 15 TRBJ2-7
TGTGCCAGCATCAAGGACAGGGGGTCGGGTGAGCAGTTCTTC CASIKDRGSGEQFF - TRBD1 TRBV11-2 14 TRBJ2-1
TGTGACAGCAGCTTGGACGGGAGATTAAGCGGGGAACTGTTTTTT CDSSLDGRLSGELFF - TRBD2 TRBV5-5 15 TRBJ2-2
TGTGCCAGCAGTTATAGTCGGACAGGGACTTCCCGCGAGACCCAGTACTTC CASSYSRTGTSRETQYF many TRBD1 TRBV6-5 17 TRBJ2-5
TGTGCCAGCTGTCCCTCCTCCTACGAGCAGTACTTC CASCPSSYEQYF - - TRBV28 12 TRBJ2-7
TGTGCCAGCACGCGGTTTTCGACAGTGAGCGCCGGGGAGCTGTTTTTT CASTRFSTVSAGELFF - - TRBV6-1 16 TRBJ2-2
TGTGCCAGCAGGGAGAGCGGGAGCTCCTACGAGCAGTACTTC CASRESGSSYEQYF many TRBD2 TRBV28 14 TRBJ2-7
TGCGCCAGCAGTATTGGGTTACTAGCCAAAAACATTCAGTACTTC CASSIGLLAKNIQYF - - TRBV28 15 TRBJ2-4
TGCAGTGCTAGTGACGTCGACTATGGTTACACCTTC CSASDVDYGYTF - - TRBV20-1 12 TRBJ1-2
TGTGCCAGCAGCCAATCGGATTATACTGGGGAGCTGTATTTT CASSQSDYTGELYF - - TRBV28 14 TRBJ2-2
TGCAGTGCTGGAGATCTTGATTGGGCGGGAGCGGGCTACGAGCAGTACTTC CSAGDLDWAGAGYEQYF - TRBD2 TRBV20-1 17 TRBJ2-7
TGCGCCAGCAGCCCCTTACAGGGGGTGGGTGAAAAACCATTTTTT CASSPLQGVGEKPFF - TRBD1 TRBV4-1 15 TRBJ1-4
TGTGCCTGCAGCTTGGACAGGCTGGCAGATACGCACTGTTTT CACSLDRLADTHCF - TRBD1 TRBV11-3 14 TRBJ2-3
TGTGCCAGCAGTCCCGTAAGTACTAGCGGGAGTACCTACAATGAGCAGTTCTTC CASSPVSTSGSTYNEQFF many TRBD2 TRBV6-2/TRBV6-3 18 TRBJ2-1
TGTGCCAGGAGCTCGACGGGACTAGCGTGGAGCACAAATACGCAGTATTTT CARSSTGLAWSTNTQYF - TRBD2 TRBV11-2 17 TRBJ2-3
TGCAGCGTTGCGGTCAATAGCGGGAGGGTTATGGAGACCCTTTACTTC CSVAVNSGRVMETLYF - TRBD2 TRBV29-1 16 TRBJ2-5
TGTGCCAGCAGCTTGTCGGGATCTAGCGGGATTAGCACAGATACGCACTGTTTT CASSLSGSSGISTDTHCF - TRBD2 TRBV11-3 18 TRBJ2-3
TGTGCCGGCAGTCTAGGGACAGGGATCGATGAGCAGTTCTTC CAGSLGTGIDEQFF once TRBD1 TRBV6-4 14 TRBJ2-1
TGCAGTGCTAGATTACCCCCAGCGGGAGGGGGTCGGAATGAGCAGTTCTTC CSARLPPAGGGRNEQFF many TRBD2 TRBV20-1 17 TRBJ2-1
TGTGCCAGCAGCTTAAAGGGGGTTTCGGGACTAGCCGTCCCAGGGGAGCAGTTTTTT CASSLKGVSGLAVPGEQFF once TRBD2 TRBV11-2 19 TRBJ2-2
TGCGCGGACAGCCAAGATCTCTACAGGGTCGGCACTGAAGCTTTCTTT CADSQDLYRVGTEAFF - - TRBV4-1 16 TRBJ1-1
TGCAGTGCTAAGCAACCGTCTGGAAACACCATATATTTT CSAKQPSGNTIYF - - TRBV20-1 13 TRBJ1-3
TGTGCCTGGAGTCTGGGAAATAATTCACCCCTCCACTTT CAWSLGNNSPLHF many - TRBV30 13 TRBJ1-6
TGCGCCAGCAGCTTGAGAATGGGACAGGGTTCGGAAGCTTTCTTT CASSLRMGQGSEAFF - TRBD1 TRBV5-1 15 TRBJ1-1
TGTGCCATCAGCTTGGATGACAGGGGCTCAATTGAAGCTTTCTTT CAISLDDRGSIEAFF - TRBD1 TRBV5-6 15 TRBJ1-1
TGTGCCAGCAGTGGGATGATACAAGCGAGGGACAATGAGCAGTTCTTC CASSGMIQARDNEQFF - - TRBV11-2 16 TRBJ2-1
TGTGCCAGCAGCACCGGGACTTATGGCTACACCTTC CASSTGTYGYTF many - TRBV12-3/TRBV12-4 12 TRBJ1-2
TGTGCCAGTAGTGCCTCCCGTCACAATCAGCCCCAGCATTTT CASSASRHNQPQHF - - TRBV6-1 14 TRBJ1-5
TGTGCCAGCCTAGAGGGGAACACCGGGAAGCTGTTTTTT CASLEGNTGKLFF - - TRBV6-1 13 TRBJ2-2
TGTGCCAGCAGTGTTCGTGGGGGACGGACAGATACGCAGTATTTT CASSVRGGRTDTQYF - - TRBV6-1 15 TRBJ2-3
TGCGCCAGCAGTCAAGATCATTACAGGGCGAACACTGAAACTTTCTTT CASSQDHYRANTETFF few - TRBV4-1 16 TRBJ1-1
TGCGCCAGTAGCGAAGAGGCAGGGTCGGGCTATGGCTACACCTTC CASSEEAGSGYGYTF - - TRBV4-1 15 TRBJ1-2
TGTGCCAGCAGTGCCGAAACGAGTGGGGCCGGGGAGCTGTTTTTT CASSAETSGAGELFF many - TRBV6-1 15 TRBJ2-2
TGTGTCAGCAGTCAAGATTCGGCTAGCGGGTGTTTGTATGAGCAGTTCTTC CVSSQDSASGCLYEQFF - TRBD2 TRBV4-2 17 TRBJ2-1
TGTGCCACCAGTGTTGAGGGTAGCGGGAGCTATTTAGAGCAGTTCTTC CATSVEGSGSYLEQFF - TRBD2 TRBV24-1 16 TRBJ2-1
TGTGCCAGCAGCCCAACTAGCGGGCAATACAATGAGCAGTTCTTC CASSPTSGQYNEQFF - TRBD2 TRBV7-2 15 TRBJ2-1
TGCAGTGTTAGAGCCCCTACAGAGTTCGGCAATCAGCCCCAGCATTTT CSVRAPTEFGNQPQHF - - TRBV20-1 16 TRBJ1-5
TGTGCCAGCAGCTTACGGAGTAGGTCTGCCAACACCGGGGAGCTGTTTTTT CASSLRSRSANTGELFF few - TRBV7-8 17 TRBJ2-2
TGCAATGCTGCCCCCGATAACAGGGGACCTCATTCCTACGAGCAGTACTTC CNAAPDNRGPHSYEQYF - TRBD1 TRBV20-1 17 TRBJ2-7
TGTGCCAGCAGCCCCGGGACTAGCGGGAGAGGGGCAGATACGCAGTATTTT CASSPGTSGRGADTQYF few TRBD2 TRBV5-4 17 TRBJ2-3
TGCAGTGCTAGAGTGAGTGACTATGAAGCTTTCTTT CSARVSDYEAFF - - TRBV20-1 12 TRBJ1-1
TGTGCCAGCGGCCTCTTTTGGGTCAGAGAGACAAATCAGCCCCGGCATTTT CASGLFWVRETNQPRHF - - TRBV4-2 17 TRBJ1-5
TGTGCCAGCAGCCTAAACAGAGCGGACGAGGAGTACTTC CASSLNRADEEYF - - TRBV14 13 TRBJ2-7
TGTGCCAGCAGCCGGACTAGCGGGAATTACATTGAGCAGTTCTTC CASSRTSGNYIEQFF once TRBD2 TRBV11-2 15 TRBJ2-1
TGCGCTAGCAGCCAAGATCTTCCAATCATGAACACTGAAGCTTTCTTT CASSQDLPIMNTEAFF - - TRBV4-3 16 TRBJ1-1